The clone carrying this T cell receptor beta chain was seen ten or more times. This entry comes from a study of T-cell reconstitution after alpha-beta-depleted transplantation in children. TCRbeta library construction was performed incorporating unique molecular identifiers. TCRdb passed the PCR reads through MiXCR, listing each CDR3 protein once. The top ten clones hold 2% to 2.5% of a sample with hundreds of thousands of distinct CDR3 sequences, over 10% of them seen once. This CDR3 is built from 15 residues. Germline V lookup: CDR1 MNHEY, CDR2 SVGAGI. J lost 4 bases, V lost 4 bases, and 4 bases had no gene match.

This TCR was recovered from a male patient younger than 18 who had a stem cell transplant for acute myeloid leukemia, so the T cells may come from the graft donor. The chain has TRBV6-5 and TRBJ2-1; 10 nucleotides match TRBD2. The sample here was PBMCs, mostly from graft donor cells, taken 360 days after TCRalphabeta/CD19-depleted stem cell transplant. The CDR3 DNA follows: TGTGCCAGCAGTTCGGGACTAGCGTTTTACAATGAGCAGTTCTTC. Translating it yields CASSSGLAFYNEQFF.